The 17 T cell receptor beta chains presented below share a single source sample, sequenced in a study of OX40 agonist ivuxolimab in advanced cancers. TCRdb's copy holds only in-frame clones and misses some; the assay was immunoSEQ multiplex PCR. The repertoire holds about 58,000 clones, with roughly four fifths as singletons. This specimen was CD4+ or CD8+ T cells sorted from blood, taken in a trial of the OX40 agonist ivuxolimab. These receptors were obtained from an adult with an advanced solid tumor such as melanoma, head and neck, liver or kidney cancer.

The J gene is TRBJ2-1, the V gene TRBV7-9; 8 bases map to TRBD2. The CDR3 is 16 residues long. The germline CDR1 and CDR2 sequences are SEHNR and FQNEAQ (reference sequence). The J segment lost 0 bases and the V segment lost 5 bases, leaving 6 bases of the junction unmatched. The CDR3 coding sequence is TGTGCCAGCAGCCTCGGCGGGGGGATCTCCTACAATGAGCAGTTCTTC. Protein: CASSLGGGISYNEQFF.

The chain recombines TRBV5-4 with TRBJ2-3, with D unresolved. V lost 0 bases and J lost 5, with 10 bases in between. The CDR3 covers 14 residues. Per germline, CDR1 SGHNT and CDR2 YYREEE (reference sequence). CDR3 nucleotide sequence: TGTGCCAGCAGCTTGGGAGGTCCCCAAGATACGCAGTATTTT. As protein: CASSLGGPQDTQYF.

V usage is TRBV7-8 and J usage is TRBJ2-5; TRBD1 agrees at 8 bases. The DNA end is more similar to TRBJ2-7, so the J call may be wrong. The CDR3 covers 15 residues. Germline V lookup: CDR1 SGHVS, CDR2 FQNEAQ. CDR3 nucleotide sequence: TGTGCCAGCAGCTTAAGGGACAGGTGGTATAGCGAGCAGTACTTC. It yields the protein CASSLRDRWYSEQYF.

This chain joins TRBV25-1 and TRBJ1-6, with TRBD1 identical over 9 bases. The CDR3 covers 15 residues. V shed 4 bases, J shed 9 bases, and the junction held 7 bases outside the gene matches. Germline lookup yields CDR1 MGHDK and CDR2 SYGVNS. The CDR3 loop is CASSVPGTGSSPLHF. The CDR3 nucleotides read TGTGCCAGCAGTGTACCCGGGACAGGGAGTTCACCCCTCCACTTT.

V and J are TRBV4-1 and TRBJ1-5; D call uncertain. Per germline, CDR1 MGHRA and CDR2 YSYEKL. The CDR3 consists of 10 residues. Deletions cut 3 bases from V and 6 bases from J, with 0 bases between. The CDR3 sequence: CASSHQPQHF. In DNA, the CDR3 is TGCGCCAGCAGCCATCAGCCCCAGCATTTT.

The V and J genes are TRBV13 and TRBJ2-7; no firm D call. Germline V lookup: CDR1 PRHDT, CDR2 FYEKMQ (reference sequence). This CDR3 has 15 residues. The germline V and J ends were trimmed by 5 bases and 2 bases, with 16 bases remaining between them. This CDR3 is CASSPDGQQPYEQYF. The DNA of the CDR3 is TGTGCCAGCAGCCCTGATGGCCAGCAACCCTACGAGCAGTACTTC.

V and J are TRBV10-3 and TRBJ2-7, with 7 bases aligning to TRBD2. The germline V gene has CDR1 ENHRY and CDR2 SYGVKD. With 3 bases clipped from V and 2 bases from J, the junction kept 4 bases outside the gene matches. This CDR3 region has 14 residues. The CDR3 reads CAISDAGETYEQYF. For the CDR3, the DNA is TGTGCCATCAGTGATGCGGGGGAGACCTACGAGCAGTACTTC.

The rearrangement links TRBV18 to TRBJ2-3; D remains ambiguous. Between the trimmed V and J ends, which lost 2 bases and 1 base, there was a span of 13 bases. The length of the CDR3 is 16 residues. Germline V gene lookup returns CDR1 KGHSH and CDR2 LQKENI. The DNA for the CDR3 is TGTGCCAGCTCACCAGACATCCGCGTCGGCACAGATACGCAGTATTTT. Protein product: CASSPDIRVGTDTQYF. The full variable domain, rest sourced from reference TRBV18 and TRBJ2-3, is NAGVMQNPRHLVRRRGQEARLRCSPMKGHSHVYWYRQLPEEGLKFMVYLQKENIIDESGMPKERFSAEFPKEGPSILRIQQVVRGDSAAYFCASSPDIRVGTDTQYFGPGTRLTVL.

The V gene is TRBV15, the J gene TRBJ1-3; D remains unclear. Germline CDR1 and CDR2: LNHNV and YYDKDF (reference sequence). Deletions cut 5 bases from V and 4 bases from J, with 6 bases between. The CDR3 sequence is 12 residues long. CDR3 nucleotide sequence: TGTGCCACCAGCCCGACCGGAAACACCATATATTTT. This gives the protein CATSPTGNTIYF.

The genes are TRBV28 and TRBJ1-5; no firm D call. V was shortened by 2 bases and J by 2 bases, with 13 bases between the two germline ends. The germline V gene encodes CDR1 MDHEN and CDR2 SYDVKM. This CDR3 region has 16 residues. CDR3 in amino acids: CASSLRTSWGNQPQHF. In DNA, the CDR3 is TGTGCCAGCAGTTTAAGGACCTCATGGGGCAATCAGCCCCAGCATTTT.

The genes are TRBV19 and TRBJ1-5; no reliable D call. CDR3 length: 12 residues. Per the germline V gene, CDR1 is LNHDA and CDR2 is SQIVND (reference sequence). V lost 5 bases and J 4 bases, leaving 6 bases between the germline ends. The CDR3 coding sequence is TGTGCCAGTAGTTACGTTAATCAGCCCCAGCATTTT. This encodes CASSYVNQPQHF.

V usage is TRBV4-1 and J usage is TRBJ1-2; 9 positions match TRBD1. Germline V gene lookup returns CDR1 MGHRA and CDR2 YSYEKL. CDR3 length: 14 residues. V was pared by 1 base and J by 6 bases, with 3 bases of the junction left unmatched. CDR3 nucleotides: TGCGCCAGCAGCCAAGTAACAGGGGGCAATGGCTACACCTTC. This gives the protein CASSQVTGGNGYTF.

The chain couples TRBV28 to TRBJ2-3, with 11 bases fitting TRBD2. The CDR3 is made up of 15 amino acids. Germline CDR1 is MDHEN and CDR2 is SYDVKM. J was trimmed by 13 bases and V by 2 bases; bases with no gene match: 11. The CDR3 sequence: CASSLRSGGAPKKYF. The CDR3 nucleotides are TGTGCCAGCAGTTTACGTAGCGGGGGGGCCCCAAAGAAGTATTTT.

In the case of this clone: An end of the junction does not agree with germline; a read error may underlie this. The genes are TRBV5-1 and TRBJ1-3; D gene unclear. Germline V gene data show CDR1 as SGHRS and CDR2 as YFSETQ. The CDR3 extends over 15 amino acids. CDR3 bases: TGCGCCGGCAGCTTTGCCCCGGCAGGTGGAAACACCATATATTTT. This encodes CAGSFAPAGGNTIYF. The variable domain in full, with the rest retrieved from reference TRBV5-1 and TRBJ1-3, is KAGVTQTPRYLIKTRGQQVTLSCSPISGHRSVSWYQQTPGQGLQFLFEYFSETQRNKGNFPGRFSGRQFSNSRSEMNVSTLELGDSALYLCAGSFAPAGGNTIYFGEGSWLTVV.

The rearrangement links TRBV29-1 to TRBJ1-2; no firm D call. The CDR3 spans 16 residues. The germline CDR1 and CDR2 sequences are SQVTM and ANQGSEA. V was trimmed by 1 base and J by 2 bases, leaving 17 bases between them. The CDR3, as DNA: TGCAGCGTTGAAGGGGGAGGGTCAGCTTCCAACTATGGCTACACCTTC. Residues: CSVEGGGSASNYGYTF.

This chain connects TRBV11-2 to TRBJ2-4, with no clear D. V lost 4 bases and J lost 5, with 3 bases in between. Germline-derived CDR1 and CDR2 are SGHAT and FQNNGV. This CDR3 comprises 11 residues. The CDR3 nucleotides read TGTGCCAGCAGCTCCGAAAACATTCAGTACTTC. This encodes CASSSENIQYF.

The rearrangement links TRBV7-2 to TRBJ1-1, with TRBD1 as a possible D gene (6 bases). The V end lost 8 bases, the J end lost 1 base, and 14 bases lay between the germline ends. CDR1 is SGHTA and CDR2 is FQGNSA in the germline V gene. There are 14 residues in the CDR3. The CDR3 bases are TGTGCCAGCGACCGGCAGGGGAGGAACACTGAAGCTTTCTTT. Its protein product is CASDRQGRNTEAFF.